One sample yielded the 20 T cell receptor beta chains listed below, sequenced in a study of T cell changes during pregnancy in multiple sclerosis. The protocol was immunoSEQ multiplex PCR, while the TCRdb copy is restricted to in-frame clones and leaves out a portion. The table has 33,000 or so clones, approximately 90% seen once. The sample here was CD8+ T cells from peripheral blood mononuclear cells, taken in the third trimester of pregnancy. Receptor source: a female donor with multiple sclerosis, enrolled in a pregnancy study.

The chain has TRBV28 and TRBJ1-4; no reliable D call. Germline V gene sequence: CDR1 MDHEN, CDR2 SYDVKM. The V gene lost 6 bases and the J gene lost 11 bases, with 13 bases spanning the gap. The CDR3 is 12 amino acids. In nucleotides, the CDR3 is TGTGCCAGCAGCGTATGGGGAGCCAAACTGTTTTTT. Its protein product is CASSVWGAKLFF.

This chain links TRBV5-5 with TRBJ1-1; no reliable D call. From germline, CDR1 is SGHKS and CDR2 YYEKEE (reference sequence). The V end lost 2 bases, the J end lost 4 bases, and 6 bases lay between the germline ends. This CDR3 has 12 residues. Here the CDR3 DNA reads TGTGCCAGCAGCTTAGAGGGCACTGAAGCTTTCTTT. Translation: CASSLEGTEAFF.

The chain employs TRBV5-4 and TRBJ2-7, with D possibly matching TRBD2 (5 bases). This CDR3 comprises 16 residues. The germline V gene has CDR1 SGHNT and CDR2 YYREEE (reference sequence). The V gene lost 3 bases and the J gene lost 3 bases, with 19 bases spanning the gap. CDR3 in amino acids: CASSSPRQDGDYEQYF. CDR3 bases: TGTGCCAGCAGCTCCCCTAGGCAGGACGGGGACTACGAGCAGTACTTC.

The V and J genes are TRBV18 and TRBJ2-1, with D maybe TRBD1 (6 bases). Germline assignment: CDR1 KGHSH and CDR2 LQKENI. V dropped 2 bases and J dropped 0 bases, with 8 bases sitting between them. This CDR3 has 15 residues. The CDR3, as DNA: TGTGCCAGCTCACCAGCAGGGGTCTCCTACAATGAGCAGTTCTTC. Its translation: CASSPAGVSYNEQFF.

The chain joins TRBV28 to TRBJ2-5; 11 positions match TRBD2. The CDR3 is made up of 16 amino acids. After removal of 3 bases from V and 6 bases from J, the junction contained 9 bases not matched to a gene. Per germline, CDR1 MDHEN and CDR2 SYDVKM. Here the CDR3 reads CASSFPIAGGPKTQYF. CDR3 in DNA: TGTGCCAGCAGTTTCCCCATAGCGGGAGGGCCAAAGACCCAGTACTTC. Full variable domain (rest looked up from reference TRBV28 and TRBJ2-5): DVKVTQSSRYLVKRTGEKVFLECVQDMDHENMFWYRQDPGLGLRLIYFSYDVKMKEKGDIPEGYSVSREKKERFSLILESASTNQTSMYLCASSFPIAGGPKTQYFGPGTRLLVL.

This clone was found once. This sequence joins TRBV7-6 and TRBJ2-1; D possibly corresponds to TRBD2 (6 bases). The V gene's germline CDR1 is SGHVS and CDR2 FNYEAQ. This CDR3 spans 13 amino acids. V shed 2 bases and J shed 9 bases, with 11 bases lying between them. CDR3 nucleotide sequence: TGTGCCAGCAGCTTATGGGGCGGGGTTGAGCAGTTCTTC. This sequence encodes CASSLWGGVEQFF.

Written as DNA, the CDR3 is TGTGCCACCAGCAGAGATAGTATAGCGGGGAATCAAGAGACCCAGTACTTC. It is translated as CATSRDSIAGNQETQYF. V is TRBV15 and J is TRBJ2-5; TRBD2 aligns across 8 bases. This CDR3 has 17 amino acids. V lost 0 bases, J lost 2 bases, and 8 bases stayed unmatched. Per germline, CDR1 LNHNV and CDR2 YYDKDF (reference sequence).

This clone was detected a few times. The V and J genes are TRBV2 and TRBJ1-5; TRBD1 is a possible D gene (5 bases). This CDR3 is built from 14 residues. Looked up from germline, CDR1 is SNHLY and CDR2 is FYNNEI. Trimming shortened V by 4 bases and J by 5 bases, and 12 bases separated the two germline ends. The CDR3: CASSGWTGDQPQHF. The DNA of the CDR3 is TGTGCCAGCAGTGGATGGACGGGGGATCAGCCCCAGCATTTT.

J is TRBJ2-7 and V is TRBV13; a possible D gene is TRBD1 (6 bases). The CDR3 contains 14 residues. Germline lookup yields CDR1 PRHDT and CDR2 FYEKMQ (reference sequence). Trimming left V 2 bases short and J 5 bases short, with 13 bases between. The CDR3, as DNA: TGTGCCAGCAGCTTAAGACAGGACTTCGACGAGCAGTACTTC. Protein product: CASSLRQDFDEQYF.

The chain uses TRBV9 and TRBJ2-6, with 9 bases identical to TRBD2. V was pared by 3 bases and J by 2 bases, with 9 bases of the junction left unmatched. Germline CDR1 and CDR2: SGDLS and YYNGEE. The length of the CDR3 is 18 residues. CDR3 bases: TGTGCCAGCAGCGAGCCCGGGACTAGCATTACTGGGGCCAACGTCCTGACTTTC. Its protein product is CASSEPGTSITGANVLTF.

This clone was recorded only once. The rearrangement links TRBV27 to TRBJ1-5, with 7 bases lining up with TRBD1. The trim removed 0 bases at V and 6 bases at J, leaving 8 bases unmatched. Germline V gives CDR1 MNHEY, CDR2 SMNVEV (reference sequence). CDR3 size: 16 residues. In nucleotides, the CDR3 is TGTGCCAGCAGTTTATCAGCCACAGGGGTGGGTCAGCCCCAGCATTTT. This gives the protein CASSLSATGVGQPQHF.

This clone came up a few times. The chain recombines TRBV27 with TRBJ2-2, with D unresolved. With 8 bases removed from V and 4 bases from J, the gap between germline ends came to 11 bases. CDR1 and CDR2 (germline): MNHEY, SMNVEV (reference sequence). This CDR3 is 13 amino acids long. The CDR3 sequence: CASGDSPTGELFF. CDR3 coding DNA: TGTGCCAGCGGAGACTCCCCCACCGGGGAGCTGTTTTTT.

The V and J genes are TRBV5-6 and TRBJ1-5; 7 bases align to TRBD1. The V gene end was trimmed by 4 bases and the J gene end by 6 bases; junction bases not matched to a gene: 7. From germline, CDR1 is SGHDT and CDR2 YYEEEE. The CDR3 spans 14 residues. Written as DNA, the CDR3 is TGTGCCAGCAGCCGACAGGGACTAGGTCAGCCCCAGCATTTT. Translation: CASSRQGLGQPQHF.

A single count supports this clone. The chain employs TRBV7-8 and TRBJ1-1; D remains ambiguous. Between the trimmed V and J ends, which lost 4 bases and 6 bases, there was a span of 9 bases. This CDR3 has 12 amino acids. Germline V CDR1 and CDR2: SGHVS, FQNEAQ. CDR3 sequence reads: CASSSSNSEAFF. CDR3 DNA sequence: TGTGCCAGCAGCTCTAGCAACTCTGAAGCTTTCTTT.

The rearrangement joins TRBV27 to TRBJ2-1; 10 positions match TRBD1. Germline lookup yields CDR1 MNHEY and CDR2 SMNVEV (reference sequence). This CDR3 region has 15 residues. V dropped 5 bases and J dropped 7; count of bases not matched to a gene: 8. The CDR3, as DNA: TGTGCCAGCAGTCTGACAGGGGGCCGGCTTAATGAGCAGTTCTTC. This codes for CASSLTGGRLNEQFF.

J is TRBJ2-2 and V is TRBV4-1; 10 bases are shared with TRBD1. CDR1 MGHRA and CDR2 YSYEKL come from the germline V gene. The V segment lost 1 base and the J segment 7 bases; nucleotides outside the gene matches: 3. The CDR3 consists of 15 residues. The chain's CDR3 is CASSQVDRGNGELFF. CDR3 bases: TGCGCCAGCAGCCAAGTGGACAGGGGGAACGGGGAGCTGTTTTTT.

The chain carries TRBV29-1 and TRBJ2-1, with TRBD2 matching 7 bases. This CDR3 has 15 residues. Germline V gene sequence: CDR1 SQVTM, CDR2 ANQGSEA. With V trimmed by 1 base and J by 5 bases, 8 bases remained unmatched. This CDR3 is CSVEVLAGDHNEQFF. CDR3 coding DNA: TGCAGCGTTGAAGTATTGGCGGGGGACCACAATGAGCAGTTCTTC.

V is TRBV27 and J is TRBJ2-7; 7 nucleotides match TRBD1. V lost 5 bases, J lost 2 bases, and 3 bases stayed unmatched. The CDR3 loop spans 13 amino acids. Germline-derived CDR1 and CDR2 are MNHEY and SMNVEV (reference sequence). This CDR3 reads CASSPGQTYEQYF. The DNA for the CDR3 is TGTGCCAGCAGTCCGGGACAGACCTACGAGCAGTACTTC.

The chain is built from TRBV7-8 and TRBJ2-3; 13 bases agree with TRBD2. This CDR3 has 16 residues. Per germline, CDR1 SGHVS and CDR2 FQNEAQ. With 4 bases clipped from V and 4 bases from J, the junction kept 5 bases outside the gene matches. The CDR3 loop reads CASSSRTSGGPDTQYF. For the CDR3, the DNA is TGTGCCAGCAGCTCACGGACTAGCGGGGGACCAGATACGCAGTATTTT. Drawing the rest from reference TRBV7-8 and TRBJ2-3, the complete variable domain is GAGVSQSPRYKVAKRGQDVALRCDPISGHVSLFWYQQALGQGPEFLTYFQNEAQLDKSGLPSDRFFAERPEGSVSTLKIQRTQQEDSAVYLCASSSRTSGGPDTQYFGPGTRLTVL.

This clone appeared once. The chain recombines TRBV29-1 with TRBJ2-7, with 12 bases matching TRBD2. Germline CDR1 SQVTM, CDR2 ANQGSEA. The CDR3 spans 14 residues. V trimming: 6 bases; J trimming: 4 bases; junction bases outside the gene matches: 7. The CDR3 nucleotides read TGCAGCGTGTTACTAGCGGGAGGTGGATACGAGCAGTACTTC. It specifies CSVLLAGGGYEQYF.